This T cell receptor beta chain came from a study of blood T cell repertoires in COVID-19 (dated by TCRdb to the early 2020s). About the investigation overall: Samples from collaborators originated in the United States, Italy and Spain and spanned both the acute and convalescent phases of COVID-19. The prospective study material was composed of cDNA or gDNA derived from T cells, B-cell-depleted T cells, or PBMCs. Deeply sampled blood TCRbeta repertoires from subjects exposed to, actively infected with, or recovered from COVID-19 were included in the dataset. A freely available public database, intended as a resource for researchers studying the immune response to SARS-CoV-2, is where the repertoires were released. The samples were drawn from the first 160 participants of the ongoing ImmuneRACE study and from 950 to 1,500 subjects provided by 6 global collaborators. Sample metadata almost always included a de-identified subject ID, COVID-19 status, age in years and sex. Where available, HLA class I and class II types were taken from metadata supplied by the sample provider and were not determined by assay-based typing.

Note on this clone: This receptor's antigen is unknown. Base qualities are missing; no much larger clone stands one base away.

TCRbeta CDR3 regions were amplified from genomic DNA using the immunoSEQ Assay, a bias-controlled multiplex PCR. The published analysis was carried out like this. The number of nucleated cells in each sample was estimated from the amplification of reference gene primers within the assay. Sequence reads were collapsed and filtered to measure the absolute abundance of every unique TCRbeta CDR3 rearrangement. For each sample, productive Simpson clonality was calculated as the square root of Simpson's diversity index over productive rearrangements. The table was pulled from immuneACCESS by TCRdb, which kept in-frame rearrangements only. Such tables lose some clones; where checked, under half of the loss comes from unresolved V genes, and the rest has no known cause. D and trimming were read from the DNA, whereas the V and J calls and clone size are those reported in that table. Here the sample has approximately 75,000 clones; 80% occur a single time. Around 13% of the sample is taken by the ten largest.

One collaborating source in Seattle enrolled patients while the patients were actively infected and followed the patients over time throughout the course of disease. Each collaborating institution followed its own protocols to collect whole blood in K2EDTA tubes. For TCRbeta analysis, collaborator samples were shipped as frozen whole blood, as isolated PBMCs, or as DNA extracted from either sample type. From its cysteine to its phenylalanine, the CDR3 spans 14 amino acids. Just the 42-base CDR3 DNA is kept, in frame starting at base 1. Via the germline V gene (reference sequence), CDR1 is LGHDT and CDR2 YNNKEL. For this chain, trimming is 2 bases at the V end and 5 bases at the J end, and the number of junction bases without a gene match is 5. What the research found in general, with its limitations: The quantity of clinical and demographic metadata differed by source and by participant and was supplied without curation.

Source material: peripheral blood. The chain couples TRBV3-1 (or the pseudogene TRBV3-2) to TRBJ2-7; the central 8 bases match TRBD1. This clonotype originated in a man aged 50 to 60 with COVID-19, enrolled during active disease. The CDR3 has the sequence CASSQWDRTDEQYF. The DNA reads TGTGCCAGCAGCCAATGGGACAGGACGGACGAGCAGTACTTC.